These T cell receptor beta chains were read from a single sample in a study of OX40 agonist ivuxolimab in advanced cancers. Measured with immunoSEQ multiplex PCR; TCRdb has only the in-frame clones, and not every one. Of 80,000 to 85,000 clones listed, more than 70% are singletons. This specimen consisted of CD4+ or CD8+ T cells sorted from blood, obtained in a trial of the OX40 agonist ivuxolimab. Receptor source: an adult with an advanced solid tumor such as melanoma, head and neck, liver or kidney cancer. Each CDR3 is given with its conserved first and last residue. Each record gives: J gene, D gene, V gene, clone size, CDR3 length, CDR3 DNA, CDR3 protein. The D gene is left open where the match is weak. Rows may omit the clone size; those that give it use once, few, many or a size class.

TRBJ1-3	NA	TRBV6-5	NA	14	TGTGCCAGCAGCAGCCGCCGCTCTGGAAACACCATATATTTT	CASSSRRSGNTIYF
TRBJ2-7	NA	TRBV7-2	NA	15	TGTGCCAGCAGCTTAGACAGCCGGGGAGGATACGAGCAGTACTTC	CASSLDSRGGYEQYF
TRBJ2-1	TRBD1	TRBV5-1	NA	15	TGCGCCAGCAGCTCCGCCTGGACAGGCCACAATGAGCAGTTCTTC	CASSSAWTGHNEQFF
TRBJ2-7	TRBD1	TRBV11-3	once	15	TGTGCCAGCAGCTCTCAGGGGGCGGTCTCCTACGAGCAGTACTTC	CASSSQGAVSYEQYF
TRBJ2-3	NA	TRBV29-1	NA	12	TGCAGCGCGACGGGGGGCCCGGATACGCAGTATTTT	CSATGGPDTQYF
TRBJ1-4	TRBD1	TRBV25-1	NA	15	TGTGCCAGCAGTGAATATGGGACAGGGGGGCGAAAACTGTTTTTT	CASSEYGTGGRKLFF
TRBJ2-3	NA	TRBV6-5	NA	16	TGTGCCAGCAGTTACTCGAATCGCGTTAGCACAGATACGCAGTATTTT	CASSYSNRVSTDTQYF
TRBJ2-1	NA	TRBV19	NA	17	TGTGCCAGTAGTATAGATTTCGGAGGGCTAGGTAACAATGAGCAGTTCTTC	CASSIDFGGLGNNEQFF
TRBJ1-2	NA	TRBV30	NA	14	TGTGCCTGGACTGCGGCGGGAAAGAGCTATGGCTACACCTTC	CAWTAAGKSYGYTF
TRBJ1-5	TRBD1	TRBV5-3	NA	14	TGTGCCAGAAGCTTGGGGACAGGCGATCAGCCCCAGCATTTT	CARSLGTGDQPQHF
TRBJ2-1	NA	TRBV5-6	NA	15	TGTGCCAGCAGCTTCTTTAAGTTCTCCTACAATGAGCAGTTCTTC	CASSFFKFSYNEQFF